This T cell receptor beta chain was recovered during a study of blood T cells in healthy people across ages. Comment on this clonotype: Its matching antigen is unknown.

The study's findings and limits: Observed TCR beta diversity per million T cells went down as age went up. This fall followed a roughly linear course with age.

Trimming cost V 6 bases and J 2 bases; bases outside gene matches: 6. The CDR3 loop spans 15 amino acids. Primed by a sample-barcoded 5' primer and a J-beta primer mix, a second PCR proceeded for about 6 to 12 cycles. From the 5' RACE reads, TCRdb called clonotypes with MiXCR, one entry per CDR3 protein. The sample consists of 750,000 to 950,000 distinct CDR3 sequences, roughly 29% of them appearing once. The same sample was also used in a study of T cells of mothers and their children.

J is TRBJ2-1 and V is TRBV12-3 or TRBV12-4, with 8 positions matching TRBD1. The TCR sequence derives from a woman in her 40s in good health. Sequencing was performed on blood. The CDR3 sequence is CASSDRGRTYNEQFF. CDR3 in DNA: TGTGCCAGCAGCGACAGGGGACGCACCTACAATGAGCAGTTCTTC.